These T cell receptor beta chains were read from a single sample in a study of blood T cell repertoires in COVID-19. Profiled with immunoSEQ multiplex PCR; TCRdb holds only in-frame clones, not every one. The data show over 200,000 clones, with around 90% seen just once and less than 14% held by the top ten. Sequencing was carried out using PBMCs or T cells enriched from blood (not recorded which). Source of these receptors: a man aged 25-45 years who had recovered from COVID-19. CDR3s include the opening cysteine and the closing phenylalanine or tryptophan. Fields, in order: D gene, V gene, J gene, clone size, CDR3 DNA, CDR3 protein. A D gene is named only where the DNA matches it firmly. Size values are once, few and many counts, or a class for expanded clones, and some rows have none.

d_call: TRBD1
v_call: TRBV28
j_call: TRBJ1-6
clone_size: NA
cdr3_nt: TGTGCCAGTCGGACAGGGGGTGAACCCCTCCACTTT
cdr3_aa: CASRTGGEPLHF

d_call: TRBD1
v_call: TRBV5-5
j_call: TRBJ1-5
clone_size: NA
cdr3_nt: TGTGCCAGCAGCTCTGGACAGGATAGCAATCAGCCCCAGCATTTT
cdr3_aa: CASSSGQDSNQPQHF

d_call: TRBD2
v_call: TRBV10-3
j_call: TRBJ2-2
clone_size: NA
cdr3_nt: TGTGCCATCAGTAGTAGTAGCGGGGGGGCCGGAACCGGGGAGCTGTTTTTT
cdr3_aa: CAISSSSGGAGTGELFF

d_call: TRBD2
v_call: TRBV28
j_call: TRBJ2-2
clone_size: NA
cdr3_nt: TGTGCCAGCAGGGGACTAGCAGACACCGGGGAGCTGTTTTTT
cdr3_aa: CASRGLADTGELFF

d_call: TRBD2
v_call: TRBV13
j_call: TRBJ2-3
clone_size: NA
cdr3_nt: TGTGCCAGCAGCACCCGGGAATCGAGCGGGAGGATTGCAGATACGCAGTATTTT
cdr3_aa: CASSTRESSGRIADTQYF

d_call: TRBD2
v_call: TRBV7-3
j_call: TRBJ2-1
clone_size: NA
cdr3_nt: TGTGCCAGCAGCTTAGCGGGGGACCACAATGAGCAGTTCTTC
cdr3_aa: CASSLAGDHNEQFF

d_call: NA
v_call: TRBV6-5
j_call: TRBJ2-5
clone_size: NA
cdr3_nt: TGTGCCAGCAGTTACTCGGCCTACCAAGAGACCCAGTACTTC
cdr3_aa: CASSYSAYQETQYF

d_call: NA
v_call: TRBV3-1/TRBV3-2
j_call: TRBJ2-1
clone_size: NA
cdr3_nt: TGTGCCAGCAGCCAAGATTGCCCTCTAGTAAGCTCCTACAATGAGCAGTTCTTC
cdr3_aa: CASSQDCPLVSSYNEQFF

d_call: NA
v_call: TRBV10-3
j_call: TRBJ1-6
clone_size: NA
cdr3_nt: TGTGCCATCAGTGATCGCGGGCGGACTAATTCACCCCTCCACTTT
cdr3_aa: CAISDRGRTNSPLHF

d_call: NA
v_call: TRBV19
j_call: TRBJ1-6
clone_size: few
cdr3_nt: TGTGCCAGTAGTTCCTACTACTATTCACCCCTCCACTTT
cdr3_aa: CASSSYYYSPLHF

d_call: TRBD1
v_call: TRBV3-1/TRBV3-2
j_call: TRBJ1-2
clone_size: NA
cdr3_nt: TGTGCCAGCAGCCAAGTAGGGGACAGGGTGAATGGCTACACCTTC
cdr3_aa: CASSQVGDRVNGYTF

d_call: TRBD1
v_call: TRBV29-1
j_call: TRBJ1-1
clone_size: NA
cdr3_nt: TGCAGCGGCGCAGGACAGGGCTTGGAAGAAGCTTTCTTT
cdr3_aa: CSGAGQGLEEAFF

d_call: TRBD2
v_call: TRBV29-1
j_call: TRBJ2-7
clone_size: once
cdr3_nt: TGCAGTGTAATAGGAGCGGGAGGGATGTCCTACGAGCAGTACTTC
cdr3_aa: CSVIGAGGMSYEQYF

d_call: NA
v_call: TRBV7-9
j_call: TRBJ1-4
clone_size: NA
cdr3_nt: TGTGCCAGCAGCTCCCGCACAGGGACTAATGAAAAACTGTTTTTT
cdr3_aa: CASSSRTGTNEKLFF

d_call: TRBD2
v_call: TRBV13
j_call: TRBJ2-1
clone_size: NA
cdr3_nt: TGTGCCAGCAGCTTAGTTTGGACTAGCTCGATGGGGCCTTCCAATGAGCAGTTCTTC
cdr3_aa: CASSLVWTSSMGPSNEQFF

d_call: TRBD1
v_call: TRBV7-2
j_call: TRBJ1-2
clone_size: NA
cdr3_nt: TGTGCCAGCAGCCGGGACAGGGGGCGTGACTATGGCTACACCTTC
cdr3_aa: CASSRDRGRDYGYTF

d_call: NA
v_call: TRBV6-5
j_call: TRBJ2-7
clone_size: NA
cdr3_nt: TGTGCCAGCAGTTCGAGGGGGGAGCAGTACTTC
cdr3_aa: CASSSRGEQYF

d_call: NA
v_call: TRBV6-5
j_call: TRBJ1-1
clone_size: NA
cdr3_nt: TGTGCCAGCAGTTACTCGCAGGGGTCGGAAGCTTTCTTT
cdr3_aa: CASSYSQGSEAFF

d_call: NA
v_call: TRBV7-8
j_call: TRBJ1-5
clone_size: NA
cdr3_nt: TGTGCCAGCAGCCCGACGGGTCATCAGCCCCAGCATTTT
cdr3_aa: CASSPTGHQPQHF

d_call: NA
v_call: TRBV18
j_call: TRBJ1-4
clone_size: once
cdr3_nt: TGTGCCAGCTCACCACAAGTGATGCGGACAGCCCAAAATGAAAAACTGTTTTTT
cdr3_aa: CASSPQVMRTAQNEKLFF

d_call: TRBD1
v_call: TRBV9
j_call: TRBJ1-2
clone_size: NA
cdr3_nt: TGTGCCAGCAGCCCATGGGGACAGGCCTATGGCTACACCTTC
cdr3_aa: CASSPWGQAYGYTF

d_call: NA
v_call: TRBV7-4
j_call: TRBJ1-5
clone_size: many
cdr3_nt: TGCGCCAGCAGCGACGGATACGGGGGGGGGAGCAATCAGCCCCAGCATTTT
cdr3_aa: CASSDGYGGGSNQPQHF

d_call: TRBD1
v_call: TRBV19
j_call: TRBJ1-2
clone_size: NA
cdr3_nt: TGTGCCAGTAAGTTTTCGGGACAGACCTATGGCTACACCTTC
cdr3_aa: CASKFSGQTYGYTF

d_call: NA
v_call: TRBV7-9
j_call: TRBJ2-7
clone_size: NA
cdr3_nt: TGTGCCAGCAGCTTCGATAGGGGGTGGACATCATCCTACGAGCAGTACTTC
cdr3_aa: CASSFDRGWTSSYEQYF

d_call: TRBD1
v_call: TRBV28
j_call: TRBJ1-2
clone_size: NA
cdr3_nt: TGTGCCAGCAGTCCCAGGACAGGGCCTGGGGCTGGCTACACCTTC
cdr3_aa: CASSPRTGPGAGYTF

d_call: NA
v_call: TRBV5-5
j_call: TRBJ2-3
clone_size: NA
cdr3_nt: TGTGCCAGCAGCCTTTATCTCGGGACTCGTGGGGATACGCAGTATTTT
cdr3_aa: CASSLYLGTRGDTQYF

d_call: TRBD1
v_call: TRBV6-5
j_call: TRBJ1-2
clone_size: NA
cdr3_nt: TGTGCCAGCAGTTACTCCGGGACAGCCTCCTATGGCTACACCTTC
cdr3_aa: CASSYSGTASYGYTF

d_call: NA
v_call: TRBV6-5
j_call: TRBJ2-1
clone_size: NA
cdr3_nt: TGTGCCAGCAGACCCCCTGGAGTATCCTACAATGAGCAGTTCTTC
cdr3_aa: CASRPPGVSYNEQFF

d_call: NA
v_call: TRBV5-6
j_call: TRBJ2-4
clone_size: NA
cdr3_nt: TGTGCCAGCAGCTTTAGCGGCCGCCTAGCCAAAAACATTCAGTACTTC
cdr3_aa: CASSFSGRLAKNIQYF

d_call: NA
v_call: TRBV5-8
j_call: TRBJ1-5
clone_size: NA
cdr3_nt: TGTGCCAGCAGCGCGGGCCGTAATCAGCCCCAGCATTTT
cdr3_aa: CASSAGRNQPQHF

d_call: NA
v_call: TRBV12-3/TRBV12-4
j_call: TRBJ1-1
clone_size: NA
cdr3_nt: TGTGCCAGCAGTGCTCGGGAGAACACTGAAGCTTTCTTT
cdr3_aa: CASSARENTEAFF

d_call: NA
v_call: TRBV30
j_call: TRBJ2-7
clone_size: NA
cdr3_nt: TGTGCCTGGAGTATCGCGGCAAGGCAGTACTTC
cdr3_aa: CAWSIAARQYF

d_call: NA
v_call: TRBV6-5
j_call: TRBJ1-2
clone_size: NA
cdr3_nt: TGTGCCAGCAGAACCCGAAAGACAATGAACTATGGCTACACCTTC
cdr3_aa: CASRTRKTMNYGYTF

d_call: TRBD1
v_call: TRBV7-2
j_call: TRBJ2-2
clone_size: NA
cdr3_nt: TGTGCCAGCAGCCCACAGGGGTACCCCGGGGAGCTGTTTTTT
cdr3_aa: CASSPQGYPGELFF

d_call: NA
v_call: TRBV24-1
j_call: TRBJ2-3
clone_size: NA
cdr3_nt: TGTGCCACCAGTGAATCGGGTTTCCCAGATACGCAGTATTTT
cdr3_aa: CATSESGFPDTQYF

d_call: TRBD1
v_call: TRBV27
j_call: TRBJ1-1
clone_size: NA
cdr3_nt: TGTGCCAGCAGTCCCGACTTTTCGGGACAGGGAATATTCACTGAAGCTTTCTTT
cdr3_aa: CASSPDFSGQGIFTEAFF

d_call: NA
v_call: TRBV7-8
j_call: TRBJ1-5
clone_size: NA
cdr3_nt: TGTGCCAGCAGCTTGCTCCCACAGCCTCTTAGCAATCAGCCCCAGCATTTT
cdr3_aa: CASSLLPQPLSNQPQHF

d_call: TRBD2
v_call: TRBV2
j_call: TRBJ2-3
clone_size: NA
cdr3_nt: TGTGCCAGCAGTGAAGGCGGGAGGCAGTATTTT
cdr3_aa: CASSEGGRQYF

d_call: NA
v_call: TRBV7-9
j_call: TRBJ2-7
clone_size: NA
cdr3_nt: TGTGCCAGCAGCGGGCAGGGTATCCGCCCCTCCTACGAGCAGTACTTC
cdr3_aa: CASSGQGIRPSYEQYF

d_call: NA
v_call: TRBV27
j_call: TRBJ1-5
clone_size: NA
cdr3_nt: TGTGCCAGCAGTTCGCGACTGGACAGCCCAAATCAGCCCCAGCATTTT
cdr3_aa: CASSSRLDSPNQPQHF